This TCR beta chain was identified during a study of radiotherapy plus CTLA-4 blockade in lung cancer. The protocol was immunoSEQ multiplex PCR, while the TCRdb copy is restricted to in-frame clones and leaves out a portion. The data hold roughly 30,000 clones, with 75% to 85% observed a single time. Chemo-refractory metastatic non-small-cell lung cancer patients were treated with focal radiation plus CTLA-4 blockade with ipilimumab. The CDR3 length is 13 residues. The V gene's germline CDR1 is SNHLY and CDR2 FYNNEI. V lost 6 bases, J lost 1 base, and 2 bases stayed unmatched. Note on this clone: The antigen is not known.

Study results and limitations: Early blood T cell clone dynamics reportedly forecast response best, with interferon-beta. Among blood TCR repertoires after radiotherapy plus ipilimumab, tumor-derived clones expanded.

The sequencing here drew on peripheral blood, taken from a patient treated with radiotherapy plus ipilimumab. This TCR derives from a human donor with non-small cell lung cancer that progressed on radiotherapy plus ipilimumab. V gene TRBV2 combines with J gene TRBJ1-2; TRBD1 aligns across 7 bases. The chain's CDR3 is CASRGDSNYGYTF. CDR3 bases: TGTGCCAGCAGAGGGGACAGTAACTATGGCTACACCTTC.